This T cell receptor (beta chain) originates from a study of T cell changes during pregnancy in multiple sclerosis. Losses at the gene ends were 5 bases for V and 1 base for J; bases not matched to a gene: 10. Germline V CDR1 and CDR2: MDHEN, SYDVKM. This CDR3 comprises 16 residues. The repertoire was sequenced with immunoSEQ multiplex PCR; TCRdb's copy has only in-frame clones and lacks some. The data contain about 86,000 clones, roughly 90% of them singletons. The sample was peripheral blood, taken in the first trimester of pregnancy. The chain recombines TRBV28 with TRBJ2-5, with TRBD2 matching over 7 bases. This receptor was identified in a female donor in good health, enrolled as a control in a pregnancy study. The CDR3 nucleotides read TGTGCCAGCAGTCCTCTGGGAGCGGGGTCCCAAGAGACCCAGTACTTC. It specifies CASSPLGAGSQETQYF.